These 5 T cell receptor beta chains share one sample of origin, sequenced in a study of CD8+ T cells in alopecia areata. Once RNA had been extracted, it was reverse transcribed into cDNA to act as the sequencing template. Method: immunoSEQ multiplex PCR; TCRdb's copy keeps in-frame clones and lacks some. In the table there are about 97,000 clones, 50% to 60% of which are singletons. Documented treatment: oral pan-JAK inhibitor, 5-10 mg twice daily. Sequenced material: CD8+ T cells sorted from blood, taken at approximately week 60, from a patient treated with tofacitinib. All receptors derive from a human donor with alopecia areata.

This clone was recorded once. The rearrangement joins TRBV27 to TRBJ1-5, with 7 bases identical to TRBD1. The ends lost 4 bases at V and 1 base at J; junction bases unmatched: 4. Germline lookup yields CDR1 MNHEY and CDR2 SMNVEV (reference sequence). The CDR3 is made up of 15 amino acids. CDR3: CASSSRTGSNQPQHF. Written as DNA, the CDR3 is TGTGCCAGCAGTTCCCGGACAGGAAGCAATCAGCCCCAGCATTTT.

The gene calls are TRBV30 and TRBJ1-5, with D tentatively TRBD1 (5 bases). The CDR3 length is 15 residues. Germline V CDR1 and CDR2: GTSNPN, SVGIG (reference sequence). Trimming pared 5 bases from V and 0 bases from J, leaving 14 bases between. The CDR3 DNA sequence: TGTGCCTGGGACCGGGGCACACTTAGCAATCAGCCCCAGCATTTT. It specifies CAWDRGTLSNQPQHF.

Details on this clone: This CDR3 fails to terminate in the conserved phenylalanine or tryptophan, so it likely reflects a read error. The DNA is omitted, as the CDR3 cannot be located on it reliably, and the CDR3 follows TCRdb's listing. The chain carries TRBV20-1 and TRBJ1-2; TRBD1, as called in the table, went unchecked against the DNA. The CDR3 contains 11 residues when both ends are counted. In germline, CDR1 is DFQATT, CDR2 SNEGSKA (reference sequence). CDR3 sequence reads: CSASIQGRVLL.

In this sample, this clone turned up many times. The rearrangement uses TRBV30 and TRBJ1-1; D uncertain. The CDR3 sequence is 11 residues long. The germline V gene encodes CDR1 GTSNPN and CDR2 SVGIG (reference sequence). With 5 bases removed from V and 1 base from J, the gap between germline ends came to 5 bases. Here the CDR3 reads CAWGRNTEAFF. The CDR3 DNA follows: TGTGCCTGGGGTAGGAACACTGAAGCTTTCTTT.

This chain connects TRBV7-9 to TRBJ2-7; D not certain. The V end lost 1 base, the J end lost 4 bases, and 11 bases lay between the germline ends. The CDR3 length is 14 residues. The germline gives CDR1 SEHNR, CDR2 FQNEAQ (reference sequence). The CDR3 region has the DNA TGTGCCAGCAGCTTAGATGGGGATCTTTACGAGCAGTACTTC. Its translation: CASSLDGDLYEQYF.